This entry describes one TCR beta chain. Its antigen is undetermined. The sample originates from a study of somatic mutations in cytotoxic T cells in rheumatoid arthritis. Germline V gives CDR1 SGHRS, CDR2 YFSETQ. This CDR3 is 17 amino acids long. V trimming: 0 bases; J trimming: 0 bases; junction bases outside the gene matches: 4. Notes on the study in general: Within 8 of 65 patients, the single biggest CD8+ clone made up more than 20% of CD8+ cells.

The assay was immunoSEQ multiplex PCR, and TCRdb's table has in-frame clones only and misses some. The table includes more than 15,000 clones, approximately 79% detected once. V gene TRBV5-1 combines with J gene TRBJ2-1; 9 nucleotides agree with TRBD2. Sequenced sample: CD8+ T cells sorted from blood. The TCR originated in an adult with rheumatoid arthritis. The CDR3 DNA reads as TGCGCCAGCAGCTTGGGGCTAGCGGGAACCTCCTACAATGAGCAGTTCTTC. This sequence encodes CASSLGLAGTSYNEQFF.